This entry features one TCR beta chain sequence. This clonotype was recorded at least ten times. This receptor's antigen is unknown. No much larger clone exists at a distance of one base, and base qualities are not known. This sample stems from a study of T-cell reconstitution after alpha-beta-depleted transplantation in children listed by TCRdb under 2016. General notes on the study: Using TCR repertoire profiling, the study quantitatively followed how T-cell immune reconstitution unfolded in children after TCRalphabeta/CD19-depleted allogeneic hematopoietic cell transplantation.

The library relied on PCR. Instrument on record: Illumina HiSeq 2500. To normalize quantification of the TCRbeta repertoire, the TCR libraries were built with molecular barcoding that relied on unique molecular identifiers. TCRdb handled the public reads itself, with Q25 trimming in fastp and clone calling in MiXCR, and kept productive beta chains. Every CDR3 protein is listed once, alongside the most common genes and DNA of its rows. This sample is represented by about 410,000 distinct CDR3 sequences; around 21% of them were singletons. Over 3.5% of the sample rests with the top ten. The germline V gene supplies CDR1 KGHSH and CDR2 LQKENI. The V end loses 3 bases and the J end loses 2 bases, and a stretch of 13 bases separates them. The CDR3 starts with the cysteine, ends with the phenylalanine, and has 15 residues. Only CDR3 DNA is held: 45 bases, read in frame from base 1.

Rearrangement joined TRBV18 to TRBJ2-5; the D segment cannot be called with confidence. The receptor's source is a human donor who donated a stem cell graft to a child with acute myeloid leukemia. The sample here was PBMCs from the stem cell graft donor, taken from the stem cell graft. The CDR3 protein: CASSPYGSEQETQYF. Here is the DNA: TGTGCCAGCTCACCCTATGGGTCGGAGCAAGAGACCCAGTACTTC. Full variable domain (CDR3 extended with the reference TRBV18 and TRBJ2-5 proteins): NAGVMQNPRHLVRRRGQEARLRCSPMKGHSHVYWYRQLPEEGLKFMVYLQKENIIDESGMPKERFSAEFPKEGPSILRIQQVVRGDSAAYFCASSPYGSEQETQYFGPGTRLLVL.